This T cell receptor (beta chain) was recovered during a study of cytomegalovirus exposure and HLA in healthy donors. Study background: A previous analysis identified approximately 120 million unique TCR beta sequences derived from around 200 million T cells. Falling in the Caucasian-associated ancestry cluster were about 82% of under 450 genotyped donors. General study results and limits: TCR beta V- and J-gene trimming, according to a later analysis, was linked to a missense DCLRE1C variant.

To note about this clone: No antigen is known for it.

It was with 60 Vbeta and 13 Jbeta primers that the PCR ran. This table comes from immunoSEQ multiplex PCR, and its TCRdb copy is limited to in-frame clones, with some not included. Of fewer than 150,000 clones detected, 82% appear once; the ten largest clones hold less than 3%. The V gene lost 2 bases and the J gene lost 6 bases, with 15 bases spanning the gap. This CDR3 spans 15 amino acids. Per germline, CDR1 SGHKS and CDR2 YYEKEE (reference sequence). The J gene is TRBJ2-1, the V gene TRBV5-5; maybe TRBD2 (6 bases). This TCR was recovered from a male donor in good health and CMV-seronegative. Sequencing was performed on PBMCs. The chain's CDR3 is CASSFIGSLGNEQFF. The CDR3 DNA reads TGTGCCAGCAGCTTTATCGGGAGTCTGGGCAATGAGCAGTTCTTC.